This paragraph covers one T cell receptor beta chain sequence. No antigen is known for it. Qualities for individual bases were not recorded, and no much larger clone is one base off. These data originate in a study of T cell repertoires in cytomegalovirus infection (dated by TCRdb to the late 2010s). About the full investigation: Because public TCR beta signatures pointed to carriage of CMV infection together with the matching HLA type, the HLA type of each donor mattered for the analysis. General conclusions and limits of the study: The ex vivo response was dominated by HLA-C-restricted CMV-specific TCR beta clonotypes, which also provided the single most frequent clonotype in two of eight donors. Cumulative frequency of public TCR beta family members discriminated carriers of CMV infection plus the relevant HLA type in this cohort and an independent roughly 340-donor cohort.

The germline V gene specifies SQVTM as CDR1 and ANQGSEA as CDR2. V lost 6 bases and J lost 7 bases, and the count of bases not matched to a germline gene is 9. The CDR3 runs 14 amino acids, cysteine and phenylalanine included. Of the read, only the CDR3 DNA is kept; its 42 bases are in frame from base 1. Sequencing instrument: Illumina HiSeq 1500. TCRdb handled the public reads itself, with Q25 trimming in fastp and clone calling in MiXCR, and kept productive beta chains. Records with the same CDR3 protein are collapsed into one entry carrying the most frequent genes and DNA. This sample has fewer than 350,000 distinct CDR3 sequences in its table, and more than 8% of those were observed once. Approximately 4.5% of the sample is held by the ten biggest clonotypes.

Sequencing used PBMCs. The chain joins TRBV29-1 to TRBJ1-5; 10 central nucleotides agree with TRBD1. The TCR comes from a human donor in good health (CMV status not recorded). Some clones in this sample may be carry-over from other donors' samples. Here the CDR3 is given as CSVGDRGIGQPQHF. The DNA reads TGCAGCGTAGGGGACAGGGGTATAGGGCAGCCCCAGCATTTT.